This T cell receptor beta chain was captured in a study of human T cells and chemical hapten exposure. Study as a whole: The study traced per-sample TCR yield variation mainly to small differences in pooled library volumes. The study, taken as a whole, reports: Sensitization with DPC brought no change to TCRs above 1 in 1000 in frequency. Clustering by CDR3 similarity yielded significantly more large clusters from expanded TCRs than controls.

Time point here: patch test 2, 6 weeks after DPC sensitization. Stated treatment: therapeutic diphenylcyclopropenone sensitization with weekly scalp DPC. Alopecia patients deemed DPC-suitable, aged 18 to 70, excluding pregnancy. A note on this clonotype: Its specificity is unknown.

The CDR3 contains 15 residues. Trimming removed 4 bases at V and 0 bases at J, with 10 bases between. Germline CDR1 reads LGHDT; CDR2 reads YNNKEL (reference sequence). TCRdb fed the RACE reads into MiXCR, producing one record per CDR3 protein. This sample has about 73,000 distinct CDR3 sequences, with 8.5% found just once. The sequence derives from a woman between 45 and 60 years old with alopecia areata. Some clones in this sample may be carry-over from other donors' samples. Source: whole blood, taken in connection with sensitization to the hapten diphenylcyclopropenone (DPC). This sequence joins TRBV3-1 and TRBJ1-5; D ambiguous. The CDR3 region has the DNA TGTGCCAGCAGCCGGGCCATGGGTAGCAATCAGCCCCAGCATTTT. Its protein is CASSRAMGSNQPQHF.